This TCR beta chain comes out of a study of blood T cell repertoires in COVID-19. Across the study: Whether acute or convalescent, the COVID-19 samples came from the United States, Italy and Spain.

The sample holds a few counts of this clone. This CDR3 region has 12 residues. Trimming removed 8 bases from V and 8 bases from J, with 12 bases in between. Assay used: immunoSEQ multiplex PCR; TCRdb lists only in-frame clones, some missing. This sample yields some 60,000 clones, of which roughly four fifths are seen a single time; 3.5% belongs to the top ten. The rearrangement links TRBV12-3 or TRBV12-4 to TRBJ1-4, with D possibly matching TRBD1 (5 bases). The sequence derives from a woman of 80 years or more with acute or convalescent COVID-19. The specimen sequenced was peripheral blood. The CDR3 here is CASAGLEEKLFF. The CDR3, as DNA: TGTGCCAGCGCAGGGCTGGAAGAAAAACTGTTTTTT.